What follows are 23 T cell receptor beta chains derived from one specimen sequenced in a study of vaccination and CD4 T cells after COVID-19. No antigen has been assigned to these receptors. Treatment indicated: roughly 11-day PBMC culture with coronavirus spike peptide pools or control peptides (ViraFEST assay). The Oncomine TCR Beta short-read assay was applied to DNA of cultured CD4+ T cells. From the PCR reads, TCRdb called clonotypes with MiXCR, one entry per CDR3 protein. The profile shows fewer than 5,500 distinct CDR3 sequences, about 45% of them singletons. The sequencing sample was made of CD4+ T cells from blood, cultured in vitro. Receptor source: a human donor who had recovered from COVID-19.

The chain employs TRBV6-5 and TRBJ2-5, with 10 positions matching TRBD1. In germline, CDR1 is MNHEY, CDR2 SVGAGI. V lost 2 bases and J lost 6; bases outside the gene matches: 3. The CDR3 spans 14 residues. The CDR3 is CASSYGQGVKTQYF. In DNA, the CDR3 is TGTGCCAGCAGTTACGGACAGGGGGTAAAGACCCAGTACTTC.

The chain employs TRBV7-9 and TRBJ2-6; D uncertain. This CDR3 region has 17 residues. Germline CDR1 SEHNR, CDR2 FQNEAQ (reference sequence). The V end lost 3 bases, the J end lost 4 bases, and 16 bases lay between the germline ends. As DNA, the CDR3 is TGTGCCAGCAGCTTGACGTGGCAACACACCGGGGCCAACGTCCTGACTTTC. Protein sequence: CASSLTWQHTGANVLTF.

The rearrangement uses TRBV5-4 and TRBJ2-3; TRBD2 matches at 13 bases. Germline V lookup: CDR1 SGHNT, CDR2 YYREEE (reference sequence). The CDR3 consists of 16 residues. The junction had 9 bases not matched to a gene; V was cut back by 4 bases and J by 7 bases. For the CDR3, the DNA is TGTGCCAGCAGCCCCCCGACTAGCGGGGGGTACCATACGCAGTATTTT. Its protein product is CASSPPTSGGYHTQYF.

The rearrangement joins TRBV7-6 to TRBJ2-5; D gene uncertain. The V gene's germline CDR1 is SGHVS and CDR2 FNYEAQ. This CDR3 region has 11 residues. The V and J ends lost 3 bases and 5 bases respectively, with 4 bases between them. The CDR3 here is CASSLLETQYF. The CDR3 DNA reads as TGTGCCAGCAGCTTGCTGGAGACCCAGTACTTC.

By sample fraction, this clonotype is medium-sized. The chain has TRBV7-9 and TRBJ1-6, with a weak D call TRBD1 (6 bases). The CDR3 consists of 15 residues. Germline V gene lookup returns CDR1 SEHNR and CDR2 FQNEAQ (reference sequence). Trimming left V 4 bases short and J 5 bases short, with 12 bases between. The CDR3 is CASSSWDTNNSPLHF. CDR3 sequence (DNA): TGTGCCAGCAGCTCGTGGGACACCAATAATTCACCCCTCCACTTT.

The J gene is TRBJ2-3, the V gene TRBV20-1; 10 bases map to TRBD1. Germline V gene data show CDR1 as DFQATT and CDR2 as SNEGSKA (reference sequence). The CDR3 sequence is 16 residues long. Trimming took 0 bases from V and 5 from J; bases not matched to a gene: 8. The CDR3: CSARDSGTGVGDTQYF. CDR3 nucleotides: TGCAGTGCTAGAGATTCCGGGACAGGGGTTGGAGATACGCAGTATTTT.

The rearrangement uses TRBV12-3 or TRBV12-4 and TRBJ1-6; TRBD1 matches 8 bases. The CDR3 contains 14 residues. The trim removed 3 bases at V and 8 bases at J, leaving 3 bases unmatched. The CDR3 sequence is CASSLDRADSPLHF. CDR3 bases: TGTGCCAGCAGTTTGGACAGGGCGGATTCACCCCTCCACTTT.

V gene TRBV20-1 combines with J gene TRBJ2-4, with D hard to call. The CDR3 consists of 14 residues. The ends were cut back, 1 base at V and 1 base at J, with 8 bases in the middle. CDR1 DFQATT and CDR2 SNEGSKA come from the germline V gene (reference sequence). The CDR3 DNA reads TGCAGTGCTAGAGTAGACCCCGCCAAAAACATTCAGTACTTC. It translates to CSARVDPAKNIQYF.

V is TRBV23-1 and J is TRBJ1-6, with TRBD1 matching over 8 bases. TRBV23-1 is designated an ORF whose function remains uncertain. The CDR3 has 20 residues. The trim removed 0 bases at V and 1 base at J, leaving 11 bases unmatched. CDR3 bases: TGCGCCAGCAGTCAATCTGACAGGGGTTCGTCTTGGTCCTATAATTCACCCCTCCACTTT. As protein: CASSQSDRGSSWSYNSPLHF.

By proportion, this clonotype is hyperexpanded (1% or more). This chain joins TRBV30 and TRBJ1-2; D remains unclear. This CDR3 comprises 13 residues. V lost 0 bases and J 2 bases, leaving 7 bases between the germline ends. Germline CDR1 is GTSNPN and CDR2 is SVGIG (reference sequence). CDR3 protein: CAWSVSQNYGYTF. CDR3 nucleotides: TGTGCCTGGAGTGTAAGTCAGAACTATGGCTACACCTTC.

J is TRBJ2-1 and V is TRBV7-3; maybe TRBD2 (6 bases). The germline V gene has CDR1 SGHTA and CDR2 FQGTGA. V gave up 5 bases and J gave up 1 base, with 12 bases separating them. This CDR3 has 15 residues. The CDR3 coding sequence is TGTGCCAGCAGCAAACTAGCTGGGTCCTACAATGAGCAGTTCTTC. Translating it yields CASSKLAGSYNEQFF.

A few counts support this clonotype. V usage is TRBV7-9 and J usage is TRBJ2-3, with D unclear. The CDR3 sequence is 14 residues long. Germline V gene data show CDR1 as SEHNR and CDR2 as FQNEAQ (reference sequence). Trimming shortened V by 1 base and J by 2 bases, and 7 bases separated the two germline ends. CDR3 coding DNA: TGTGCCAGCAGCTTAGACTGGGACACAGATACGCAGTATTTT. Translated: CASSLDWDTDTQYF.

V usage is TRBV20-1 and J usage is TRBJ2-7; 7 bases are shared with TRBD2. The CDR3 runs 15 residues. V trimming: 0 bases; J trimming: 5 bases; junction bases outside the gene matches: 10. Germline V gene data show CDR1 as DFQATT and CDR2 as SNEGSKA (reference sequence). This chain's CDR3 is CSARERGLEENEQYF. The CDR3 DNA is TGCAGTGCTAGAGAGCGAGGACTAGAAGAAAACGAGCAGTACTTC.

The CDR3 DNA reads TGTGCCAGCGGACCCACCGGGGAGCTGTTTTTT. This codes for CASGPTGELFF. The chain combines TRBV28 with TRBJ2-2; D ambiguous. The germline gives CDR1 MDHEN, CDR2 SYDVKM. V was pared by 8 bases and J by 4 bases, with 5 bases between. The CDR3 is 11 amino acids.

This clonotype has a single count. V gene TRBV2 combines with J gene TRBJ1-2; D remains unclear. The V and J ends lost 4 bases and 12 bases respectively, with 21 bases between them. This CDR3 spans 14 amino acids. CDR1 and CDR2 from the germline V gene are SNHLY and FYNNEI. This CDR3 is CASSGAGIAPWDTF. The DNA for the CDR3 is TGTGCCAGCAGTGGGGCGGGGATTGCCCCATGGGACACCTTC.

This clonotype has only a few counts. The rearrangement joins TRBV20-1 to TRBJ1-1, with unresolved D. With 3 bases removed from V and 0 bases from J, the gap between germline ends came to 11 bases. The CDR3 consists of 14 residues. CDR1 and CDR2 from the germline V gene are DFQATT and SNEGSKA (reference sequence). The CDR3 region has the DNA TGCAGTGCTAGGGTTGGGGTAATGAACACTGAAGCTTTCTTT. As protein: CSARVGVMNTEAFF.

CDR3 sequence (DNA): TGTGCCAGCTCACCTACACCGAACACTGAAGCTTTCTTT. Translated, it gives CASSPTPNTEAFF. The J gene is TRBJ1-1, the V gene TRBV18; D is ambiguous. The CDR3 sequence is 13 residues long. Germline CDR1 reads KGHSH; CDR2 reads LQKENI. The V end was cut by 3 bases, the J end by 1 base, with 6 bases between.

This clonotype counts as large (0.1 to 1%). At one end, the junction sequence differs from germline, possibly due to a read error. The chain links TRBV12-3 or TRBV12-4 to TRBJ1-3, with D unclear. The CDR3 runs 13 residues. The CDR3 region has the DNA TGTGCCAGCAGTTTGAGCCCTGGGAACACCATATATTTT. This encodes CASSLSPGNTIYF.

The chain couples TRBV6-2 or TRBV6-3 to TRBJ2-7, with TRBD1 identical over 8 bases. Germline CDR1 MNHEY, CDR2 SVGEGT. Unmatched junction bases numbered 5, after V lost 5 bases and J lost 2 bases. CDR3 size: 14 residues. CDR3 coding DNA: TGTGCCAGCAGTCACCCGGACAGGGCCTACGAGCAGTACTTC. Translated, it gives CASSHPDRAYEQYF.

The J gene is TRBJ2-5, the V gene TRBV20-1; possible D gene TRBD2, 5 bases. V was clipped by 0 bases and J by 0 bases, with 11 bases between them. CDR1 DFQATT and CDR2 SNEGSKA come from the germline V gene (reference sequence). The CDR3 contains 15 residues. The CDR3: CSARDAGRDQETQYF. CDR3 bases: TGCAGTGCTAGAGATGCGGGTAGGGACCAAGAGACCCAGTACTTC.

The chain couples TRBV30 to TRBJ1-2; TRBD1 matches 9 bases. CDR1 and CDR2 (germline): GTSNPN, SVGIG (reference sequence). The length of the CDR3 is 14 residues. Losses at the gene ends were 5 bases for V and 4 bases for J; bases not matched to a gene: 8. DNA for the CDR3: TGTGCCTGGGAAAACAGGGGGCGCGGCTATGGCTACACCTTC. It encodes CAWENRGRGYGYTF.

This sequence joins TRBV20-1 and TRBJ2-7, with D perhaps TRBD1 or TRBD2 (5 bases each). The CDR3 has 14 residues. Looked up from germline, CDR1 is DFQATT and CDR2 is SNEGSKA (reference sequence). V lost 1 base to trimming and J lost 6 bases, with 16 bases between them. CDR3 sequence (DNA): TGCAGTGCTAGAGGGACCGGGACGGTGCGCGAGCAGTACTTC. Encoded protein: CSARGTGTVREQYF.

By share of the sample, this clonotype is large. The CDR3 DNA reads TGTGCCAGCAGCTTTGGGTCGAGGGGGAGCCAGTACTTC. Its translation: CASSFGSRGSQYF. This sequence joins TRBV7-9 and TRBJ2-5; D is possibly TRBD1 (6 bases). The CDR3 is made up of 13 amino acids. The V end was cut by 3 bases, the J end by 10 bases, with 15 bases between. From germline, CDR1 is SEHNR and CDR2 FQNEAQ (reference sequence).